This passage covers 21 T cell receptor beta chains from one sample sequenced in a study of memory CD4+ T cells and cytomegalovirus serostatus. The sort gate was single viable CD3+CD4+CD8-CD45RO+ cells for memory CD4+ T cells. TCRdb's table, derived via immunoSEQ multiplex PCR, lists solely in-frame clones and lacks some. The sample shows 50,000 to 70,000 clones, over 65% of them seen only once. Sequencing was performed on memory CD4+ T cells from blood. These receptors all stem from an adult in good health and CMV-seropositive.

The chain links TRBV6-1 to TRBJ2-7, with TRBD2 as a possible D gene (6 bases). This CDR3 region has 15 residues. Germline assignment: CDR1 MNHNS and CDR2 SASEGT. V was pared by 1 base and J by 7 bases, with 17 bases between. CDR3 coding DNA: TGTGCCAGCAGTGAAGGGACGGGACTTGGGCGGGAGCAGTACTTC. Its protein is CASSEGTGLGREQYF.

V usage is TRBV11-3 and J usage is TRBJ1-2; D is unclear. In germline, CDR1 is SGHNT, CDR2 YENEEA. Trimming removed 6 bases from V and 2 bases from J, with 10 bases in between. This CDR3 has 13 amino acids. CDR3 protein: CASSDMGNYGYTF. Written as DNA, the CDR3 is TGTGCCAGCAGTGACATGGGGAACTATGGCTACACCTTC.

V usage is TRBV11-2 and J usage is TRBJ2-3; D is uncertain. The CDR3 totals 12 residues. The V and J ends lost 5 bases and 2 bases respectively, with 5 bases between them. The V gene's germline CDR1 is SGHAT and CDR2 FQNNGV. CDR3 DNA: TGTGCCAGCAGCCGAACCACAGATACGCAGTATTTT. Amino acids: CASSRTTDTQYF.

This clone was recorded only once. The rearrangement joins TRBV6-5 to TRBJ1-1; 11 bases align to TRBD1. This CDR3 has 14 amino acids. CDR1 is MNHEY and CDR2 is SVGAGI in the germline V gene. The V segment lost 4 bases and the J segment 7 bases; nucleotides outside the gene matches: 5. The CDR3 here is CASSSGQGADEAFF. The CDR3 region has the DNA TGTGCCAGCAGTTCCGGACAGGGGGCCGATGAAGCTTTCTTT.

The CDR3 loop is CASSLASGPRGYTF. For the CDR3, the DNA is TGTGCCAGCAGCTTAGCGAGTGGTCCTAGAGGCTACACCTTC. V gene TRBV7-2 combines with J gene TRBJ1-2; the D is unclear. This CDR3 is built from 14 residues. Germline CDR1 is SGHTA and CDR2 is FQGNSA. Deletions cut 0 bases from V and 8 bases from J, with 13 bases between.

The chain combines TRBV9 with TRBJ1-2; D is unresolved. The CDR3 extends over 16 amino acids. Germline CDR1 is SGDLS and CDR2 is YYNGEE. Trimming stripped 5 bases from V and 7 bases from J, with 24 bases between. The CDR3 DNA reads TGTGCCAGCAGACCCGACGTCGATGGAAGCGGCCCTGGCTACACCTTC. Translating gives CASRPDVDGSGPGYTF.

The gene calls are TRBV5-1 and TRBJ2-7; a possible D gene is TRBD1 (5 bases). The CDR3 runs 17 residues. Germline CDR1 and CDR2: SGHRS and YFSETQ. The V gene lost 0 bases and the J gene lost 3 bases, with 19 bases spanning the gap. CDR3 sequence (DNA): TGCGCCAGCAGCTTGGCCTCTGGGCAGGGAACCCTCTACGAGCAGTACTTC. Encoded protein: CASSLASGQGTLYEQYF.

This clone was found a few times. The chain combines TRBV27 with TRBJ1-2, with D possibly being TRBD1 (6 bases). CDR1 and CDR2 from the germline V gene are MNHEY and SMNVEV (reference sequence). V lost 2 bases, J lost 0 bases, and 10 bases lay in between. CDR3 length: 15 residues. CDR3 sequence (DNA): TGTGCCAGCAGTTTACAGGGGCCCGCTAACTATGGCTACACCTTC. Residues: CASSLQGPANYGYTF.

The genes are TRBV27 and TRBJ2-1, with D perhaps TRBD2 (5 bases). The CDR3 consists of 15 residues. Deletions cut 3 bases from V and 0 bases from J, with 9 bases between. From germline, CDR1 is MNHEY and CDR2 SMNVEV (reference sequence). The CDR3 nucleotides read TGTGCCAGCAGTTTGGTGGGGAGCTCCTACAATGAGCAGTTCTTC. Encoded protein: CASSLVGSSYNEQFF.

The V gene is TRBV10-3, the J gene TRBJ1-1; perhaps TRBD1 as D (5 bases). Per germline, CDR1 ENHRY and CDR2 SYGVKD. The CDR3 has 13 amino acids. V was shortened by 6 bases and J by 7 bases, with 15 bases between the two germline ends. The CDR3 sequence: CAIRSWDGDEAFF. CDR3 bases: TGTGCCATCAGGAGTTGGGACGGCGATGAAGCTTTCTTT.

The chain employs TRBV6-5 and TRBJ2-7; D unresolved. Germline lookup yields CDR1 MNHEY and CDR2 SVGAGI. Trimming removed 4 bases at V and 3 bases at J, with 16 bases between. The CDR3 sequence is 15 residues long. The CDR3 region is CASSFPLRLHYEQYF. The CDR3 region has the DNA TGTGCCAGCAGTTTTCCCCTACGGCTTCACTACGAGCAGTACTTC.

The chain joins TRBV2 to TRBJ1-4; D is perhaps TRBD1 (5 bases). The CDR3 has 13 residues. In germline, CDR1 is SNHLY, CDR2 FYNNEI. Trimming removed 10 bases at V and 5 bases at J, with 14 bases between. CDR3 DNA sequence: TGTGCCACCATAGAAAGGGGAAATGAAAAACTGTTTTTT. Translation: CATIERGNEKLFF.

In this sample, this clone turned up a few times. The gene calls are TRBV10-3 and TRBJ1-1; a possible D gene is TRBD1 (6 bases). The CDR3 totals 12 residues. V was clipped by 0 bases and J by 12 bases, with 11 bases between them. The germline CDR1 and CDR2 sequences are ENHRY and SYGVKD. This chain's CDR3 is CAISESRRGTFF. The CDR3 bases are TGTGCCATCAGTGAGTCTCGCAGGGGAACTTTCTTT.

V usage is TRBV27 and J usage is TRBJ2-3, with unresolved D. This CDR3 region has 17 residues. Germline-derived CDR1 and CDR2 are MNHEY and SMNVEV (reference sequence). V dropped 1 base and J dropped 2 bases, with 16 bases sitting between them. The CDR3 coding sequence is TGTGCCAGCAGTTTATTTCGGAATTATCAAAACACAGATACGCAGTATTTT. Translated: CASSLFRNYQNTDTQYF.

The CDR3, as DNA: TGTGCCAGCAGCGTAGGTCTGGCTAGCGGCACCGGGGAGCTGTTTTTT. It is translated as CASSVGLASGTGELFF. The rearrangement joins TRBV9 to TRBJ2-2, with 7 nucleotides matching TRBD2. The germline V gene has CDR1 SGDLS and CDR2 YYNGEE. Germline trimming cut 0 bases from V and 4 bases from J; bases unmatched to any gene: 6. The CDR3 extends over 16 amino acids. Variable domain in full (rest from reference TRBV9 and TRBJ2-2): DSGVTQTPKHLITATGQRVTLRCSPRSGDLSVYWYQQSLDQGLQFLIQYYNGEERAKGNILERFSAQQFPDLHSELNLSSLELGDSALYFCASSVGLASGTGELFFGEGSRLTVL.

V usage is TRBV29-1 and J usage is TRBJ1-1; D remains unclear. The CDR3 totals 12 residues. Germline values: CDR1 SQVTM, CDR2 ANQGSEA. Trimming shortened V by 7 bases and J by 2 bases, and 11 bases separated the two germline ends. The CDR3 sequence: CSAGEGNTEAFF. The CDR3 coding sequence is TGCAGCGCAGGTGAGGGAAACACTGAAGCTTTCTTT. Filled out from reference TRBV29-1 and TRBJ1-1, the complete variable domain reads SAVISQKPSRDICQRGTSLTIQCQVDSQVTMMFWYRQQPGQSLTLIATANQGSEATYESGFVIDKFPISRPNLTFSTLTVSNMSPEDSSIYLCSAGEGNTEAFFGQGTRLTVV.

This clone was observed once. V and J are TRBV5-1 and TRBJ1-4, with D perhaps matching TRBD1 (6 bases). Germline-derived CDR1 and CDR2 are SGHRS and YFSETQ. This CDR3 spans 16 amino acids. The V end lost 4 bases, the J end lost 8 bases, and 21 bases lay between the germline ends. The CDR3 protein is CASSAGQGIVREKLFF. CDR3 nucleotide sequence: TGCGCCAGCAGCGCGGGGCAGGGGATAGTACGGGAAAAACTGTTTTTT.

V gene TRBV4-3 combines with J gene TRBJ2-3; TRBD2 is a possible D gene (5 bases). The V gene's germline CDR1 is LGHNA and CDR2 YSLEER. This CDR3 spans 13 amino acids. V dropped 5 bases and J dropped 0 bases, with 6 bases sitting between them. The CDR3 reads CASSEGSTDTQYF. The CDR3 DNA is TGCGCCAGCAGCGAGGGTAGCACAGATACGCAGTATTTT.

This chain links TRBV5-1 with TRBJ2-1; D is possibly TRBD2 (5 bases). Trimming took off 4 bases at V and 9 bases at J, with 14 bases between the two ends. The V gene's germline CDR1 is SGHRS and CDR2 YFSETQ. CDR3 size: 13 residues. CDR3 in amino acids: CASSVIFRGEQFF. DNA of the CDR3: TGCGCCAGCAGCGTGATCTTTCGGGGTGAGCAGTTCTTC. The full variable domain, with the rest looked up from reference TRBV5-1 and TRBJ2-1, is KAGVTQTPRYLIKTRGQQVTLSCSPISGHRSVSWYQQTPGQGLQFLFEYFSETQRNKGNFPGRFSGRQFSNSRSEMNVSTLELGDSALYLCASSVIFRGEQFFGPGTRLTVL.

V is TRBV7-9 and J is TRBJ1-4; TRBD1 agrees at 7 bases. CDR1 and CDR2 (germline): SEHNR, FQNEAQ (reference sequence). The CDR3 runs to 13 residues. With V trimmed by 6 bases and J by 6 bases, 4 bases remained unmatched. The CDR3 sequence is CASRLTGDEKLFF. The CDR3 region has the DNA TGTGCCAGCAGGCTTACAGGGGATGAAAAACTGTTTTTT.

This chain links TRBV5-4 with TRBJ1-2; 8 nucleotides match TRBD1. From germline, CDR1 is SGHNT and CDR2 YYREEE (reference sequence). J gave up 8 bases and V 0 bases, and 9 bases lay outside the gene matches. The CDR3 loop spans 15 amino acids. The CDR3 nucleotides read TGTGCCAGCAGCTTGGCCGGGACAGGCCTTTTCGGCTACACCTTC. This codes for CASSLAGTGLFGYTF.